Sequencing of this T cell receptor beta chain was carried out in a study of OX40 agonist ivuxolimab in advanced cancers. Repertoires were generated with immunoSEQ multiplex PCR, while TCRdb's copy carries only in-frame clones and drops some. The sample has 60,000 to 65,000 clones, around 83% seen once. Germline values: CDR1 SGHDN, CDR2 FVKESK. The trim removed 4 bases at V and 3 bases at J, leaving 11 bases unmatched. The CDR3 is made up of 17 amino acids. The J gene is TRBJ2-1, the V gene TRBV14; 8 bases are a match to TRBD2. This receptor was identified in an adult with an advanced solid tumor such as melanoma, head and neck, liver or kidney cancer. Sequenced here: CD4+ or CD8+ T cells sorted from blood, sampled in a trial of the OX40 agonist ivuxolimab. The CDR3 DNA is TGTGCCAGCAGCCCCCCTAACGGGAGGGCCCTCTACAATGAGCAGTTCTTC. Its translation: CASSPPNGRALYNEQFF.